This T cell receptor (beta chain) was captured in a study of cytomegalovirus exposure and HLA in healthy donors. Whole-study results and caveats: In most subjects, TCR beta sequences reportedly gave accurate predictions of HLA-A and HLA-B alleles.

This CDR3 region has 14 residues. V was trimmed by 9 bases and J by 0 bases, leaving 12 bases between them. Germline CDR1 and CDR2: LNHDA and SQIVND (reference sequence). Researchers ran the PCR with 60 Vbeta and 13 Jbeta primers. Authors' processing steps: An analysis that came later counted 73 million or so unique TCR beta chains, approximately 10 million shared. TCRdb's copy holds only in-frame clones and misses some; the assay was immunoSEQ multiplex PCR. The V and J calls and clone size come from that table; D and trimming were worked out from the DNA. The sample contains roughly 150,000 clones, almost 80% of which appear only once. As regards this clone: Its antigen is as yet unknown.

This sequence originates from a man aged 25 to 40 in good health and CMV-seronegative. The genes are TRBV19 and TRBJ1-5; D perhaps matches TRBD1 (5 bases). The sample comprised PBMCs. The CDR3, as DNA: TGTGCCAGCTCACGGACATCTAGCAATCAGCCCCAGCATTTT. This encodes CASSRTSSNQPQHF.